This T cell receptor beta chain was sequenced in a study of identical twins. Study-level points and caveats: A partial confounding effect on zero-insertion analyses could come from invariant MAIT and iNKT cells.

MiXCR was run by TCRdb on the 5' RACE reads, yielding one entry per CDR3 protein. The sample records 450,000 or so distinct CDR3 sequences, 13% to 15% being singletons. This clonotype occurred a few times. The antigen is not known. The V gene end was trimmed by 2 bases and the J gene end by 9 bases; junction bases not matched to a gene: 11. CDR3 length: 15 residues. Per germline, CDR1 MNHEY and CDR2 SVGAGI. Another study also made use of these data, one on yellow fever vaccine responses in identical twins.

The chain combines TRBV6-5 with TRBJ2-7; 9 bases are shared with TRBD1. The sequence came from a woman between 18 and 29 years old in good health. The sequenced material came from CD4+ T cells sorted from blood. CDR3 residues: CASSYGGQGPTGQYF. The DNA of the CDR3 is TGTGCCAGCAGTTACGGCGGACAGGGGCCGACTGGGCAGTACTTC.